This T cell receptor beta chain was identified during a study of response to subunit inactivated influenza vaccine. Broader study findings: The authors suggested that every seasonal influenza vaccination recruits few new T cells.

A few counts support this clonotype. The antigen is undetermined. TCRdb re-called the RT-PCR reads with MiXCR, one entry per CDR3 protein. This table has around 480,000 distinct CDR3 sequences, approximately 9.9% appearing once. Germline CDR1 and CDR2: MNHNS and SASEGT. Trimming at V came to 8 bases and at J to 6 bases, leaving 4 bases not matched to a gene. The CDR3 consists of 13 residues. V gene TRBV6-1 combines with J gene TRBJ2-1; 10 bases map to TRBD2. The sequencing here drew on PBMCs from blood, taken about 6 weeks after vaccination. This receptor was identified in a man aged 45-65 years who received an inactivated influenza vaccine. This chain's CDR3 is CASGVAGGNEQFF. CDR3 sequence (DNA): TGTGCCAGCGGGGTAGCGGGAGGCAATGAGCAGTTCTTC.